The next 17 T cell receptor beta chains were all read from a single sample in a study of T-cell memory formation after mild COVID-19. TCRdb processed the 5' RACE reads anew with MiXCR; each CDR3 protein has one entry. The table lists around 140,000 distinct CDR3 sequences, roughly a quarter of them singletons. Sequencing used PBMCs or a T cell subset sorted from them (not recorded which). Receptor source: an adult woman who had mild COVID-19 (a few samples of this study predate the infection). Cell type and time point are not known.

V is TRBV12-3 or TRBV12-4 and J is TRBJ1-1; TRBD1 matches 7 bases. V dropped 6 bases and J dropped 3; count of bases not matched to a gene: 10. CDR3 size: 15 residues. CDR3 loop: CASSPRGFGYTEAFF. CDR3 nucleotides: TGTGCCAGCAGCCCCAGGGGGTTTGGGTACACTGAAGCTTTCTTT.

The CDR3 nucleotides read TGTGTCTCAGAAGGGACAGATACCTACGAGCAGTACTTC. It is translated as CVSEGTDTYEQYF. The chain has TRBV6-6 and TRBJ2-7; TRBD1 matches at 7 bases. This CDR3 has 13 residues. Per germline, CDR1 MNHNY and CDR2 SVGAGI (reference sequence).

This clonotype was counted ten times or more. This rearrangement joins TRBV5-1 to TRBJ2-7; perhaps TRBD2 as D (6 bases). CDR1 and CDR2 (germline): SGHRS, YFSETQ. The length of the CDR3 is 13 residues. With 4 bases removed from V and 0 bases from J, the gap between germline ends came to 8 bases. The CDR3 here is CASSLEGSYEQYF. The CDR3, as DNA: TGCGCCAGCAGCCTGGAGGGCTCCTACGAGCAGTACTTC.

This clonotype turned up a few times. This chain joins TRBV5-5 and TRBJ1-1; D is ambiguous. Germline V gene sequence: CDR1 SGHKS, CDR2 YYEKEE (reference sequence). This CDR3 comprises 14 residues. Between the trimmed V and J ends, which lost 5 bases and 5 bases, there was a span of 16 bases. The CDR3 sequence: CASRKRAGETEAFF. The CDR3 region has the DNA TGTGCCAGCAGAAAGAGGGCCGGAGAAACTGAAGCTTTCTTT.

The rearrangement links TRBV6-8 to TRBJ2-5, with 7 bases that match TRBD2. The V gene end was trimmed by 2 bases and the J gene end by 1 base; junction bases not matched to a gene: 13. The CDR3 loop spans 18 amino acids. From germline, CDR1 is MNHGY and CDR2 SAAAGT. The CDR3 nucleotides are TGTGCCAGCAGTTACCCTACCCGCACTGGCGGGAGCCAAGAGACCCAGTACTTC. Protein sequence: CASSYPTRTGGSQETQYF.

The V gene is TRBV19, the J gene TRBJ1-5; 10 positions agree with TRBD1. CDR3 size: 15 residues. J was trimmed by 1 base and V by 4 bases; bases with no gene match: 1. CDR1 LNHDA and CDR2 SQIVND come from the germline V gene (reference sequence). CDR3: CASSTGQGSNQPQHF. As DNA, the CDR3 is TGTGCCAGTAGTACGGGACAGGGGAGCAATCAGCCCCAGCATTTT.

This clonotype was seen a handful of times. The rearrangement joins TRBV13 to TRBJ2-1, with 7 bases fitting TRBD1. The length of the CDR3 is 12 residues. The germline CDR1 and CDR2 sequences are PRHDT and FYEKMQ (reference sequence). The junction had 9 bases not matched to a gene; V was cut back by 5 bases and J by 14 bases. The CDR3 region has the DNA TGTGCCAGCAGCCCCCAAGGACAGGAGAAGTTCTTC. Protein: CASSPQGQEKFF.

This clonotype came up a few times. The chain is built from TRBV5-6 and TRBJ1-1; no clear D gene. The CDR3 is 15 amino acids. The V and J ends lost 0 bases and 1 base respectively, with 10 bases between them. The germline gives CDR1 SGHDT, CDR2 YYEEEE. In nucleotides, the CDR3 is TGTGCCAGCAGCTTGGCCACGGCGGAGAACACTGAAGCTTTCTTT. This translates into CASSLATAENTEAFF.

V is TRBV5-1 and J is TRBJ1-1; maybe TRBD1 (6 bases). Germline V gene lookup returns CDR1 SGHRS and CDR2 YFSETQ. CDR3 length: 14 amino acids. V gave up 3 bases and J gave up 4 bases, with 13 bases separating them. The CDR3 loop is CASSSRGGGTEAFF. The CDR3 DNA sequence: TGCGCCAGCAGCTCCCGCGGGGGCGGCACTGAAGCTTTCTTT.

This clonotype was observed a few times. The chain employs TRBV5-1 and TRBJ2-3, with D perhaps TRBD1 (5 bases). CDR1 and CDR2 from the germline V gene are SGHRS and YFSETQ. The CDR3 extends over 16 amino acids. The germline V and J ends were trimmed by 0 bases and 0 bases, with 11 bases remaining between them. CDR3 DNA: TGCGCCAGCAGCTTGGGGGGCGCACCAAGCACAGATACGCAGTATTTT. It translates to CASSLGGAPSTDTQYF.

This clonotype was picked up a small number of times. The chain links TRBV6-5 to TRBJ2-1; 8 positions agree with TRBD2. Germline V gene sequence: CDR1 MNHEY, CDR2 SVGAGI. Trimming removed 4 bases from V and 2 bases from J; junction bases left unmatched: 4. CDR3 size: 15 residues. CDR3 sequence (DNA): TGTGCCAGCAGTTTAGCGGGACTTCCCTACAATGAGCAGTTCTTC. Translation gives CASSLAGLPYNEQFF.

This clonotype was observed a few times. The chain has TRBV7-3 and TRBJ1-1; no firm D call. Germline V gene data show CDR1 as SGHTA and CDR2 as FQGTGA. This CDR3 is built from 16 residues. Trimming left V 4 bases short and J 1 base short, with 16 bases between. Written as DNA, the CDR3 is TGTGCCAGCAGCTCCTACACGGGAAACTGGAACACTGAAGCTTTCTTT. Amino acids: CASSSYTGNWNTEAFF.

For the CDR3, the DNA is TGCGCCAGCAGCCCTAGGAGCTCTGGAAACACCATATATTTT. It translates to CASSPRSSGNTIYF. The chain links TRBV4-3 to TRBJ1-3, with D uncertain. This CDR3 is built from 14 residues. Germline CDR1 is LGHNA and CDR2 is YSLEER. The V end was cut by 4 bases, the J end by 0 bases, with 7 bases between.

The chain carries TRBV4-1 and TRBJ1-1, with D unclear. V was clipped by 1 base and J by 11 bases, with 8 bases between them. The CDR3 sequence is 11 residues long. Germline V gives CDR1 MGHRA, CDR2 YSYEKL. CDR3 in DNA: TGCGCCAGCAGCCAAGGATCAATGGCTTTCTTT. Translated, it gives CASSQGSMAFF.

The genes are TRBV9 and TRBJ2-7; D might be TRBD1 (6 bases). This CDR3 has 15 residues. V was clipped by 0 bases and J by 2 bases, with 12 bases between them. Per germline, CDR1 SGDLS and CDR2 YYNGEE. CDR3 coding DNA: TGTGCCAGCAGCGTAGATGGGGGCCCTACCTACGAGCAGTACTTC. Amino acid sequence: CASSVDGGPTYEQYF.

This clonotype came up many times. The chain recombines TRBV24-1 with TRBJ2-3; D may be TRBD1 (5 bases). This CDR3 comprises 15 residues. Germline V gene data show CDR1 as KGHDR and CDR2 as SFDVKD. V lost 3 bases and J 2 bases, leaving 11 bases between the germline ends. The CDR3 region has the DNA TGTGCCACCAGTGATGAGGACAAAAACACAGATACGCAGTATTTT. Amino acids: CATSDEDKNTDTQYF.

This rearrangement joins TRBV12-3 or TRBV12-4 to TRBJ1-2; D unresolved. The CDR3 length is 15 residues. Deletions cut 2 bases from V and 1 base from J, with 11 bases between. The CDR3, as DNA: TGTGCCAGCAGTTTAAGCGGAGCCCTTAACTATGGCTACACCTTC. Protein sequence: CASSLSGALNYGYTF.